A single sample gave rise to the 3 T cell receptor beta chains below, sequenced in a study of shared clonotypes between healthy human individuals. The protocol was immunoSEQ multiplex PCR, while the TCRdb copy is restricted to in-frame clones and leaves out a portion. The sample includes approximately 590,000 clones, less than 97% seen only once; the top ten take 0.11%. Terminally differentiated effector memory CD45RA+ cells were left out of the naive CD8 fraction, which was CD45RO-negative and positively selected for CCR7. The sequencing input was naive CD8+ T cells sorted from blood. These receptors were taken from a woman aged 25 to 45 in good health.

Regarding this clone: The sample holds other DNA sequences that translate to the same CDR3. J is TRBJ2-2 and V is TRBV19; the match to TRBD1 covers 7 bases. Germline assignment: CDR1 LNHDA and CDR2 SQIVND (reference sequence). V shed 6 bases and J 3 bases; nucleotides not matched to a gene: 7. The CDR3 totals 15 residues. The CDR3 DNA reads TGTGCCAGTAGACCCGACAGGGAAGACACCGGGGAGCTGTTTTTT. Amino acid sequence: CASRPDREDTGELFF.

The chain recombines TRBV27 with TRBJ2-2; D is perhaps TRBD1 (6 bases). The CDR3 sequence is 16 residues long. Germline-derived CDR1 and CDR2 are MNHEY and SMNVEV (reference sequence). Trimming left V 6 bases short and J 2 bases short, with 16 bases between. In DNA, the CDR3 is TGTGCCAGCAGCGACCGGACAGTACGAAACACCGGGGAGCTGTTTTTT. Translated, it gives CASSDRTVRNTGELFF.

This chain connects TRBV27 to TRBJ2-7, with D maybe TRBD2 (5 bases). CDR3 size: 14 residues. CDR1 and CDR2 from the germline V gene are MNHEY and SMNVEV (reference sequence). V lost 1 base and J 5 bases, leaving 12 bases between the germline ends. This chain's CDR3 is CASSLYLGAHEQYF. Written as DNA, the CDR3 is TGTGCCAGCAGTTTATATCTGGGAGCCCACGAGCAGTACTTC.